These T cell receptor beta chains were read from a single sample in a study of blood T cell repertoires in COVID-19. The data were produced by immunoSEQ multiplex PCR, yet TCRdb's version contains in-frame clones alone and is incomplete. Here the sample spans 110,000 to 150,000 clones, approximately 88% being singletons. The source material was peripheral blood. Every receptor here comes from a woman aged 45-65 years with acute or convalescent COVID-19. CDR3s include the opening cysteine and the closing phenylalanine or tryptophan. Each record gives: V gene, J gene, CDR3 protein.

TRBV30,TRBJ1-6,CAWIPGLANSPLHF
TRBV19,TRBJ1-5,CASSILGRVGNQPQHF
TRBV7-3,TRBJ2-1,CASSQTDRGHNEQFF
TRBV27,TRBJ1-5,CASSLRGLGGNQPQHF
TRBV14,TRBJ2-5,CASSLSGGATQETQYF
TRBV19,TRBJ1-6,CASSTGQGNALHF
TRBV18,TRBJ1-1,CASSPFQGAQENTEAFF
TRBV18,TRBJ1-5,CASSPSSSYIRGTDQPQHF
TRBV28,TRBJ1-6,CASWSGTSYNSPLHF
TRBV30,TRBJ1-1,CAWERGGPEAFF
TRBV5-1,TRBJ2-1,CASSVPGQGSNEQFF
TRBV4-1,TRBJ2-2,CASSQTLRDSDTGELFF
TRBV25-1,TRBJ1-6,CASAPGDYSPLHF
TRBV28,TRBJ1-2,CASSHRVVYGYTF
TRBV5-1,TRBJ1-4,CASKDSQTNEKLFF
TRBV27,TRBJ2-7,CASSPDGQGTQFGSSSYEQYF
TRBV21-1,TRBJ1-1,CASRIPPDREIEAFF
TRBV15,TRBJ1-1,CATRQDSNTEAFF
TRBV5-6,TRBJ1-5,CASSPWRGPRQPQHF
TRBV5-1,TRBJ2-2,CASSPLPGAGELFF
TRBV19,TRBJ2-2,CASSIPHMAGELFF
TRBV5-1,TRBJ1-1,CASSLGNAAFF
TRBV7-3,TRBJ2-3,CASSPTGGGGTDTQYF
TRBV29-1,TRBJ1-6,CSVEFPQGAGNSPLHF
TRBV14,TRBJ2-3,CASSPNQRTTQYF
TRBV19,TRBJ2-7,CASSIGTRSTYEQYF
TRBV4-2,TRBJ1-3,CASSSGTGVSGNTIYF
TRBV19,TRBJ1-2,CASSPGTGTYGYTF
TRBV5-1,TRBJ2-7,CASSDQGAWTYEQYF
TRBV10-3,TRBJ2-7,CAISGQAYEQYF
TRBV9,TRBJ1-2,CASSTPGKDGYTF
TRBV30,TRBJ1-5,CAWSRTGNQPQHF
TRBV30,TRBJ2-3,CAWSLTGGTDTQYF
TRBV4-1,TRBJ1-2,CASSPGQGDIYGYTF
TRBV2,TRBJ1-1,CASSDSGLGAFF
TRBV4-2,TRBJ2-1,CASSQEGTSLYNEQFF
TRBV27,TRBJ2-7,CASSLDRGTYEQYF
TRBV7-3,TRBJ2-7,CASSPQPSYEQYF
TRBV9,TRBJ2-1,CASSASGRAGNEQFF
TRBV7-2,TRBJ1-2,CASSLAAAGNVGGYTF
TRBV7-2,TRBJ2-1,CASSLIRQGRYNEQFF
TRBV6-1,TRBJ1-5,CASSVKRGGQGNQPQHF
TRBV10-1,TRBJ1-6,CASSLGTGGCF
TRBV6-5,TRBJ1-5,CASSYSAQSNQPQHF
TRBV5-8,TRBJ2-5,CASSFEVFTIQETQYF
TRBV6-1,TRBJ1-1,CASSEYGNTEAFF
TRBV2,TRBJ1-5,CASTTGVRHNQPQHF
TRBV5-1,TRBJ2-1,CASSLEGEGPYNEQFF
TRBV9,TRBJ2-1,CASSVVSTSGAPYNEQFF